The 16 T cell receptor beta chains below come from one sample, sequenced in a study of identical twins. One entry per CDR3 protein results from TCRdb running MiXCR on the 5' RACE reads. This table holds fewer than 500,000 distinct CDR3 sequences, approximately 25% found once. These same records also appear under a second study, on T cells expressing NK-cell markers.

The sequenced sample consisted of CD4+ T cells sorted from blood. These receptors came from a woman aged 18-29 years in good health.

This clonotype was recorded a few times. The CDR3 protein is CASSEPGQGPEAFF. CDR3 DNA sequence: TGTGCCAGCAGTGAACCGGGACAGGGGCCTGAAGCTTTCTTT. This rearrangement joins TRBV6-1 to TRBJ1-1; the match to TRBD1 covers 10 bases. The CDR3 loop spans 14 amino acids. V trimming: 2 bases; J trimming: 6 bases; junction bases outside the gene matches: 3. In germline, CDR1 is MNHNS, CDR2 SASEGT.

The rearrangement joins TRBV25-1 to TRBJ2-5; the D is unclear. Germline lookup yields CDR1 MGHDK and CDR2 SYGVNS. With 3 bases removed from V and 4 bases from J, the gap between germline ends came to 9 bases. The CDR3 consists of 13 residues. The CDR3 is CASSEPSTETQYF. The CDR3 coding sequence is TGTGCCAGCAGTGAGCCCAGTACAGAGACCCAGTACTTC.

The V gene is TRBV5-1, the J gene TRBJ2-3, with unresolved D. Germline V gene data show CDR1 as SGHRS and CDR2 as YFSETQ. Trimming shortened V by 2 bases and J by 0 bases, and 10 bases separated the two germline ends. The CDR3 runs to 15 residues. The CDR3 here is CASSFPPGSTDTQYF. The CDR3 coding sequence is TGCGCCAGCAGCTTCCCCCCTGGTAGCACAGATACGCAGTATTTT.

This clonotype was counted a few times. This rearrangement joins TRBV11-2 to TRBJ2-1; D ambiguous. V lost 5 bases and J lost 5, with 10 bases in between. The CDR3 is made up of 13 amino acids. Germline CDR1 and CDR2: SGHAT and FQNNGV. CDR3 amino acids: CASSPPGHNEQFF. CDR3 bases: TGTGCCAGCAGCCCCCCTGGGCACAATGAGCAGTTCTTC.

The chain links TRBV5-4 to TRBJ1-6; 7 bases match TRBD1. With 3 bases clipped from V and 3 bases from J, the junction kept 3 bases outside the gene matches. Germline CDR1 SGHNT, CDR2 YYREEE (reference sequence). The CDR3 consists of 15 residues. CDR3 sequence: CASSSRQGYNSPLHF. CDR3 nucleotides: TGTGCCAGCAGCTCCCGACAGGGCTATAATTCACCCCTCCACTTT. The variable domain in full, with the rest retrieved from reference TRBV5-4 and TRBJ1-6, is ETGVTQSPTHLIKTRGQQVTLRCSSQSGHNTVSWYQQALGQGPQFIFQYYREEENGRGNFPPRFSGLQFPNYSSELNVNALELDDSALYLCASSSRQGYNSPLHFGNGTRLTVT.

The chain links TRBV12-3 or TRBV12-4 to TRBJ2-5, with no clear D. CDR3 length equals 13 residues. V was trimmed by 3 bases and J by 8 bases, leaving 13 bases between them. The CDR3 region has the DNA TGTGCCAGCAGTTTTCGAGACACCAACACCCAGTACTTC. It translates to CASSFRDTNTQYF.

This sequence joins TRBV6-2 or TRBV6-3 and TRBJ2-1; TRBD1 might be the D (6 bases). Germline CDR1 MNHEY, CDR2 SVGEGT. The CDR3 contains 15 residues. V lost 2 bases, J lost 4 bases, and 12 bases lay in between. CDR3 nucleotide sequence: TGTGCCAGCAGTTACAGAGGACAGCTATACAATGAGCAGTTCTTC. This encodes CASSYRGQLYNEQFF.

The CDR3 loop is CASSPEPLGEQYF. The CDR3 nucleotides read TGCGCCAGCAGTCCCGAACCCCTCGGCGAGCAGTACTTC. The chain couples TRBV10-1 to TRBJ2-7, with D uncertain. CDR1 is WNHNN, CDR2 SYGVQD, per germline (reference sequence). The CDR3 extends over 13 amino acids. Trimming took 5 bases from V and 6 from J, leaving 14 bases between them.

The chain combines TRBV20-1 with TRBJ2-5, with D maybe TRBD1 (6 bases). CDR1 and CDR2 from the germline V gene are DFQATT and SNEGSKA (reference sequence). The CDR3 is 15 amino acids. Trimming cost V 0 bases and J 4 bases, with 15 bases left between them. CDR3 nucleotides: TGCAGTGCTAGAGATTGGAACAGGGTTGGAGAGACCCAGTACTTC. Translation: CSARDWNRVGETQYF.

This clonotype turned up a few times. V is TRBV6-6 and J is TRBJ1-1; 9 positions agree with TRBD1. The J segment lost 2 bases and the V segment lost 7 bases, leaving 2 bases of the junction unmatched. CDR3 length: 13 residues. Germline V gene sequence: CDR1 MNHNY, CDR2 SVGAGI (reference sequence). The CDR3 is CASKQGANTEAFF. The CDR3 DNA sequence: TGTGCCAGCAAACAGGGGGCTAACACTGAAGCTTTCTTT.

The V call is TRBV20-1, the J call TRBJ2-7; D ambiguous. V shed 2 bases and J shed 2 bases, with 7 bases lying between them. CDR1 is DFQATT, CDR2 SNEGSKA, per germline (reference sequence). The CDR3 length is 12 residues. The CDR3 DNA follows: TGCAGTGCTAGAAATTCACCCTACGAGCAGTACTTC. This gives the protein CSARNSPYEQYF.

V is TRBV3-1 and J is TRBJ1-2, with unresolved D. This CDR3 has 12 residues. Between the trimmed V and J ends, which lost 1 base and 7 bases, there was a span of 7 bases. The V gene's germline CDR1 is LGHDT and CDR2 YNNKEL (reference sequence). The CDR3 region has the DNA TGTGCCAGCAGCCAAGGACCGTCTGGCTACACCTTC. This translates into CASSQGPSGYTF.

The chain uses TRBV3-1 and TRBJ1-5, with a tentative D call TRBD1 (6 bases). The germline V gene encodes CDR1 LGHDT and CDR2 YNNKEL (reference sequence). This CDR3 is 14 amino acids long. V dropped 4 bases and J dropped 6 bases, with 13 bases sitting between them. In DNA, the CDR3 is TGTGCCAGCAGCCTCGAACAGGGAGGTCAGCCCCAGCATTTT. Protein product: CASSLEQGGQPQHF.

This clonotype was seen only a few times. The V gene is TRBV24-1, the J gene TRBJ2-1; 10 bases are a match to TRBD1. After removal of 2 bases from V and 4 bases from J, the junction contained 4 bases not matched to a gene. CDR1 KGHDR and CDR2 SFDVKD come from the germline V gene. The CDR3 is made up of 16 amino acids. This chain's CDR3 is CATSDSGTGEYNEQFF. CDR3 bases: TGTGCCACCAGTGATTCCGGGACAGGGGAATACAATGAGCAGTTCTTC.

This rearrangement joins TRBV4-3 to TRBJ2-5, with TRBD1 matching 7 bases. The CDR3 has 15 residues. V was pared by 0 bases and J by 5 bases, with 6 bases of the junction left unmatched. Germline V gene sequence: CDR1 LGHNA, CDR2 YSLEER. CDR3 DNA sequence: TGCGCCAGCAGCCAAGAGGCGAGGGGGCAGGAGACCCAGTACTTC. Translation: CASSQEARGQETQYF.

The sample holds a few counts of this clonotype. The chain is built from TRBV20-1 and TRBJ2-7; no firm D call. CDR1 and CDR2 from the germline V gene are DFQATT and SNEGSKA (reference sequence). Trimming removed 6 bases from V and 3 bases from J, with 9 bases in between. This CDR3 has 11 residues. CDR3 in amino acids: CSARANYEQYF. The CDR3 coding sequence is TGCAGTGCCCGGGCCAACTACGAGCAGTACTTC.